The 26 T cell receptor beta chains given below trace back to one sample, sequenced in a study of CD8 T cells in ankylosing spondylitis. MiXCR, run by TCRdb on the 5' RACE reads, gives a single entry per CDR3 protein. The table has 300,000 to 400,000 distinct CDR3 sequences, approximately 22% seen once; the top ten hold over 10%. Sequencing used blood, either unsorted or a sorted T cell fraction (not recorded which). Receptors were obtained from a male donor with ankylosing spondylitis or in good health (not recorded which).

The rearrangement links TRBV2 to TRBJ2-7; 11 nucleotides agree with TRBD2. J lost 5 bases, V lost 2 bases, and 11 bases had no gene match. In germline, CDR1 is SNHLY, CDR2 FYNNEI. This CDR3 is built from 17 residues. CDR3: CASSESQLAGAGHEQYF. CDR3 DNA sequence: TGTGCCAGCAGTGAAAGTCAACTAGCGGGGGCGGGCCACGAGCAGTACTTC.

The rearrangement uses TRBV19 and TRBJ1-5; 7 bases agree with TRBD1. CDR1 LNHDA and CDR2 SQIVND come from the germline V gene (reference sequence). The CDR3 contains 17 residues. The trim removed 6 bases at V and 5 bases at J, leaving 16 bases unmatched. The CDR3 protein is CASRSGTGQGGYQPQHF. DNA for the CDR3: TGTGCCAGTAGATCAGGGACTGGGCAGGGGGGTTATCAGCCCCAGCATTTT.

This chain links TRBV29-1 with TRBJ2-5; 12 bases agree with TRBD1. The germline V gene has CDR1 SQVTM and CDR2 ANQGSEA. This CDR3 comprises 16 residues. J gave up 2 bases and V 6 bases, and 10 bases lay outside the gene matches. The CDR3 sequence is CSVAPWDRGLQETQYF. Written as DNA, the CDR3 is TGCAGCGTGGCCCCTTGGGACAGGGGGCTGCAAGAGACCCAGTACTTC. The entire variable domain, with the rest obtained from reference TRBV29-1 and TRBJ2-5, is as follows: SAVISQKPSRDICQRGTSLTIQCQVDSQVTMMFWYRQQPGQSLTLIATANQGSEATYESGFVIDKFPISRPNLTFSTLTVSNMSPEDSSIYLCSVAPWDRGLQETQYFGPGTRLLVL.

The table lists this clonotype with a few counts. The rearrangement links TRBV7-9 to TRBJ2-2, with D perhaps TRBD1 (6 bases). Germline assignment: CDR1 SEHNR and CDR2 FQNEAQ (reference sequence). The CDR3 spans 14 residues. Between the trimmed V and J ends, which lost 6 bases and 5 bases, there was a span of 13 bases. In DNA form, the CDR3 reads TGTGCCAGCAGTACAGGGATCGGTACCGGGGAGCTGTTTTTT. Protein: CASSTGIGTGELFF.

This clonotype was observed many times. This chain joins TRBV27 and TRBJ2-3, with 9 nucleotides matching TRBD1. CDR3 length: 14 amino acids. Germline V gene sequence: CDR1 MNHEY, CDR2 SMNVEV (reference sequence). The J segment lost 6 bases and the V segment lost 4 bases, leaving 5 bases of the junction unmatched. The CDR3 DNA is TGTGCCAGCAGTTCGGGACAGGGAACCGATACGCAGTATTTT. Translating gives CASSSGQGTDTQYF.

The chain is built from TRBV9 and TRBJ2-2, with 10 bases identical to TRBD1. CDR3 length: 16 amino acids. Per the germline V gene, CDR1 is SGDLS and CDR2 is YYNGEE. V dropped 3 bases and J dropped 3; count of bases not matched to a gene: 5. DNA of the CDR3: TGTGCCAGCAGCGAAGACAGGGGGCTGGACACCGGGGAGCTGTTTTTT. Protein product: CASSEDRGLDTGELFF.

In this sample, this clonotype turned up a few times. This chain connects TRBV4-1 to TRBJ2-1; D is possibly TRBD2 (5 bases). Trimming stripped 7 bases from V and 3 bases from J, with 16 bases between. The CDR3 length is 15 residues. Germline V gene lookup returns CDR1 MGHRA and CDR2 YSYEKL. This CDR3 reads CASTKRQSLYNEQFF. Written as DNA, the CDR3 is TGCGCCAGCACCAAGCGGCAGAGCCTCTACAATGAGCAGTTCTTC.

The sample holds a few counts of this clonotype. The chain recombines TRBV3-1 with TRBJ2-7, with D possibly being TRBD1 or TRBD2 (5 bases each). This CDR3 comprises 14 residues. CDR1 LGHDT and CDR2 YNNKEL come from the germline V gene (reference sequence). V was clipped by 4 bases and J by 2 bases, with 12 bases between them. This chain's CDR3 is CASSPPGRAYEQYF. The CDR3 bases are TGTGCCAGCAGCCCCCCGGGACGGGCCTACGAGCAGTACTTC.

The J gene is TRBJ2-3, the V gene TRBV11-2, with 9 bases lining up with TRBD2. CDR1 and CDR2 from the germline V gene are SGHAT and FQNNGV. Trimming cost V 5 bases and J 4 bases; bases outside gene matches: 7. The CDR3 is 15 amino acids. CDR3 in amino acids: CASSQGAGGADTQYF. The CDR3 region has the DNA TGTGCCAGCAGCCAAGGGGCGGGGGGGGCAGATACGCAGTATTTT. Drawing the rest from reference TRBV11-2 and TRBJ2-3, the complete variable domain is EAGVAQSPRYKIIEKRQSVAFWCNPISGHATLYWYQQILGQGPKLLIQFQNNGVVDDSQLPKDRFSAERLKGVDSTLKIQPAKLEDSAVYLCASSQGAGGADTQYFGPGTRLTVL.

The genes are TRBV20-1 and TRBJ1-1; maybe TRBD1 (5 bases). V lost 4 bases and J lost 6, with 6 bases in between. CDR3 length: 10 amino acids. Germline V gene lookup returns CDR1 DFQATT and CDR2 SNEGSKA (reference sequence). CDR3: CSATGPEAFF. CDR3 in DNA: TGCAGTGCTACGGGACCTGAAGCTTTCTTT.

V gene TRBV20-1 combines with J gene TRBJ1-5; possibly TRBD1 for D (5 bases). The V and J ends lost 6 bases and 0 bases respectively, with 12 bases between them. The CDR3 totals 14 residues. Germline CDR1 and CDR2: DFQATT and SNEGSKA (reference sequence). The CDR3 DNA sequence: TGCAGTGCCAGGGAGGACCCTAGCAATCAGCCCCAGCATTTT. The encoded protein is CSAREDPSNQPQHF.

This clonotype was counted between two and nine times. The V call is TRBV30, the J call TRBJ2-7; D is tentatively TRBD1 or TRBD2 (5 bases each). V shed 8 bases and J shed 5 bases, with 10 bases lying between them. The CDR3 contains 10 residues. CDR1 is GTSNPN, CDR2 SVGIG, per germline (reference sequence). The chain's CDR3 is CAQGDHEQYF. CDR3 nucleotides: TGTGCCCAAGGGGACCACGAGCAGTACTTC. The full variable domain, its missing parts supplied by reference TRBV30 and TRBJ2-7, is SQTIHQWPATLVQPVGSPLSLECTVEGTSNPNLYWYRQAAGRGLQLLFYSVGIGQISSEVPQNLSASRPQDRQFILSSKKLLLSDSGFYLCAQGDHEQYFGPGTRLTVT.

This clonotype was counted between two and nine times. This chain connects TRBV2 to TRBJ2-5, with 15 bases aligning to TRBD2. Trimming at V came to 3 bases and at J to 4 bases, leaving 9 bases not matched to a gene. The germline V gene has CDR1 SNHLY and CDR2 FYNNEI. The CDR3 sequence is 18 residues long. CDR3 in amino acids: CASSDTGLAGGPRETQYF. CDR3 nucleotides: TGTGCCAGCAGTGACACCGGACTAGCGGGGGGGCCAAGAGAGACCCAGTACTTC. The complete variable domain, with remaining parts taken from reference TRBV2 and TRBJ2-5, reads EPEVTQTPSHQVTQMGQEVILRCVPISNHLYFYWYRQILGQKVEFLVSFYNNEISEKSEIFDDQFSVERPDGSNFTLKIRSTKLEDSAMYFCASSDTGLAGGPRETQYFGPGTRLLVL.

There are a few counts of this clonotype. This chain connects TRBV7-9 to TRBJ2-7, with D perhaps matching TRBD1 or TRBD2 (6 bases each). CDR1 SEHNR and CDR2 FQNEAQ come from the germline V gene (reference sequence). V was clipped by 3 bases and J by 5 bases, with 14 bases between them. The CDR3 is 14 residues long. This CDR3 is CASSLNEGEDEQYF. CDR3 sequence (DNA): TGTGCCAGCAGCTTGAACGAGGGGGAGGACGAGCAGTACTTC.

The CDR3 nucleotides are TGCAGTGCTAGATCTAAGGGGGCTTGGCATGAGCAGTTCTTC. This gives the protein CSARSKGAWHEQFF. The J gene is TRBJ2-1, the V gene TRBV20-1; 7 bases are shared with TRBD1. Trimming took 2 bases from V and 8 from J; bases not matched to a gene: 9. This CDR3 has 14 residues. The V gene's germline CDR1 is DFQATT and CDR2 SNEGSKA (reference sequence).

This clonotype was counted a few times. This chain joins TRBV12-3 or TRBV12-4 and TRBJ2-2; the D gene is possibly TRBD2 (5 bases). Trimming removed 7 bases at V and 4 bases at J, with 13 bases between. The CDR3 has 14 residues. CDR3 bases: TGTGCCAGCACCCACACTAGGATCACCGGGGAGCTGTTTTTT. Translation gives CASTHTRITGELFF.

This clonotype came up a few times. V usage is TRBV10-1 and J usage is TRBJ1-1; unclear D gene. The germline gives CDR1 WNHNN, CDR2 SYGVQD (reference sequence). The V and J ends lost 0 bases and 2 bases respectively, with 10 bases between them. The CDR3 totals 15 residues. The CDR3 coding sequence is TGCGCCAGCAGTGAGTCCCAGGACCTAAACACTGAAGCTTTCTTT. This codes for CASSESQDLNTEAFF.

This clonotype was seen only a few times. The rearrangement joins TRBV27 to TRBJ2-5; TRBD2 is a possible D gene (7 bases). The CDR3 has 16 amino acids. Germline V gene data show CDR1 as MNHEY and CDR2 as SMNVEV (reference sequence). The V and J ends lost 2 bases and 4 bases respectively, with 17 bases between them. CDR3 DNA sequence: TGTGCCAGCAGTTTAAAGTATAACAGGGAGGGAGAGACCCAGTACTTC. Its protein product is CASSLKYNREGETQYF.

This chain uses TRBV6-5 with TRBJ2-7, with TRBD1 matching over 8 bases. The CDR3 has 13 residues. Germline lookup yields CDR1 MNHEY and CDR2 SVGAGI. The V and J ends lost 3 bases and 6 bases, in that order; junction bases with no gene match: 4. CDR3 DNA: TGTGCCAGCAGTTATGGTCAGGGGGCCGAGCAGTACTTC. It codes for CASSYGQGAEQYF.

In the case of this clonotype: The junction does not match germline at one end; this may be a read error. V gene TRBV7-7 combines with J gene TRBJ2-1, with TRBD2 identical over 10 bases. This CDR3 region has 19 residues. The germline CDR1 and CDR2 sequences are SSHAT and FNYEAQ (reference sequence). This CDR3 reads CASSSSRTSGKINYNEQFF. CDR3 in DNA: TGTGCTAGCAGCTCCTCGCGGACTAGCGGAAAAATAAATTACAATGAGCAGTTCTTC.

This clonotype was counted between two and nine times. The chain recombines TRBV25-1 with TRBJ2-7; D possibly matches TRBD1 or TRBD2 (6 bases each). Germline V CDR1 and CDR2: MGHDK, SYGVNS. The CDR3 totals 14 residues. The germline V and J ends were trimmed by 4 bases and 1 base, with 11 bases remaining between them. CDR3 sequence (DNA): TGTGCCAGCAGTGCCCAGGGGAGGTCCTACGAGCAGTACTTC. Translation: CASSAQGRSYEQYF.

This sequence joins TRBV29-1 and TRBJ2-4, with TRBD1 identical over 9 bases. The CDR3 length is 12 residues. After removal of 7 bases from V and 6 bases from J, the junction contained 4 bases not matched to a gene. Germline CDR1 is SQVTM and CDR2 is ANQGSEA. The CDR3 sequence is CSAAGQGNIQYF. The CDR3 region has the DNA TGCAGCGCGGCGGGACAGGGAAACATTCAGTACTTC.

The chain carries TRBV21-1 and TRBJ2-5; the table names TRBD2, a call not compared with the DNA. TRBV21-1 is flagged as a pseudogene. This CDR3 contains 15 residues. CDR3 nucleotides: TGTGCCAGCAGCAAACGGCTAGCTGGGGAAGAGACCCAGTACTTC. It is translated as CASSKRLAGEETQYF.

This clonotype occurred many times. This chain joins TRBV10-3 and TRBJ1-1; TRBD1 aligns across 7 bases. J gave up 7 bases and V 6 bases, and 11 bases lay outside the gene matches. The CDR3 consists of 14 residues. CDR1 is ENHRY and CDR2 is SYGVKD in the germline V gene. The CDR3 region has the DNA TGTGCCATCAGGACGGGACAGTTTGGCGGTGAAGCTTTCTTT. It yields the protein CAIRTGQFGGEAFF.

There are a few counts of this clonotype. V and J are TRBV14 and TRBJ2-2, with D tentatively TRBD1 (5 bases). The germline gives CDR1 SGHDN, CDR2 FVKESK. Trimming pared 10 bases from V and 0 bases from J, leaving 9 bases between. This CDR3 spans 13 amino acids. The CDR3 loop reads CATRTPNTGELFF. The CDR3 DNA is TGTGCCACCCGGACACCGAACACCGGGGAGCTGTTTTTT.

This chain uses TRBV28 with TRBJ2-7; no reliable D call. CDR1 is MDHEN and CDR2 is SYDVKM in the germline V gene. Trimming shortened V by 3 bases and J by 7 bases, and 13 bases separated the two germline ends. The CDR3 is 13 residues long. The CDR3 DNA reads TGTGCCAGCAGTTTTAACAGAATACGTGAGCAGTACTTC. This translates into CASSFNRIREQYF.